The clone carrying this TCR beta chain was seen a few times. Primers used in a second PCR of about 7 to 12 cycles were a sample-barcoded 5' primer and a J-beta primer mix. TCRdb reprocessed the 5' RACE reads via MiXCR and lists one record per CDR3 protein. The table records more than 1 million distinct CDR3 sequences, 45% of them present only once. This entry comes from a study of blood T cells in healthy people across ages. V lost 2 bases to trimming and J lost 5 bases, with 14 bases between them. This CDR3 has 15 amino acids. Germline V gene data show CDR1 as MDHEN and CDR2 as SYDVKM. This chain joins TRBV28 and TRBJ2-3; tentative D call: TRBD1 (5 bases). The sample was blood. This sequence was found in a woman between 55 and 75 years old in good health. The CDR3 here is CASSLVHRSRDTQYF. The CDR3 DNA reads as TGTGCCAGCAGTTTAGTACACAGGTCGAGAGATACGCAGTATTTT.